Listed here are 18 T cell receptor beta chains from one sample, sequenced in a study of patients and donors after allogeneic stem cell transplantation. TCRdb reprocessed the RT-PCR reads with MiXCR, giving one entry per CDR3 protein. This table has approximately 170,000 distinct CDR3 sequences, roughly 22% appearing once. The specimen was blood, either unsorted or a sorted T cell fraction (not recorded which). The receptors come from a human donor who was either an allogeneic HSCT recipient or a stem cell or donor lymphocyte infusion donor (not recorded which). It is not recorded whose cells these are; they may come from a transplant donor.

The J gene is TRBJ2-7, the V gene TRBV29-1, with unresolved D. This CDR3 contains 15 residues. Per germline, CDR1 SQVTM and CDR2 ANQGSEA. Trimming took off 1 base at V and 5 bases at J, with 18 bases between the two ends. The CDR3 loop is CSVEVGGSLPNEQYF. The CDR3 DNA reads as TGCAGCGTTGAAGTAGGTGGGTCCCTCCCCAACGAGCAGTACTTC.

The genes are TRBV19 and TRBJ1-2, with 8 bases aligning to TRBD1. This CDR3 is built from 13 residues. CDR1 is LNHDA, CDR2 SQIVND, per germline (reference sequence). Trimming took 5 bases from V and 5 from J; bases not matched to a gene: 4. CDR3 bases: TGTGCCAGTAGTTCGGGACAGGAGTATGGCTACACCTTC. This gives the protein CASSSGQEYGYTF.

The chain is built from TRBV10-3 and TRBJ1-5, with a weak D call TRBD1 (5 bases). The CDR3 contains 14 residues. V shed 0 bases and J shed 2 bases, with 5 bases lying between them. Germline V lookup: CDR1 ENHRY, CDR2 SYGVKD. The CDR3 DNA sequence: TGTGCCATCAGTGAGTCACAGGGCAATCAGCCCCAGCATTTT. Translation: CAISESQGNQPQHF.

This clonotype was counted only a few times. The gene calls are TRBV12-3 or TRBV12-4 and TRBJ2-4; 8 nucleotides line up with TRBD2. The CDR3 spans 19 residues. V dropped 2 bases and J dropped 0; count of bases not matched to a gene: 12. The CDR3 here is CASSLYPAGAPLAKNIQYF. CDR3 in DNA: TGTGCCAGCAGTTTATACCCAGCGGGAGCTCCACTAGCCAAAAACATTCAGTACTTC.

The table lists this clonotype with a few counts. The V gene is TRBV7-2, the J gene TRBJ2-1; 8 bases match TRBD2. The V gene end was trimmed by 3 bases and the J gene end by 8 bases; junction bases not matched to a gene: 15. CDR1 and CDR2 (germline): SGHTA, FQGNSA. The length of the CDR3 is 17 residues. CDR3 residues: CASSFALTGGPSHEQFF. CDR3 nucleotide sequence: TGTGCCAGCAGCTTCGCGCTCACGGGGGGGCCTTCCCATGAGCAGTTCTTC. Combining the CDR3 with reference TRBV7-2 and TRBJ2-1 gives the whole variable domain GAGVSQSPSNKVTEKGKDVELRCDPISGHTALYWYRQSLGQGLEFLIYFQGNSAPDKSGLPSDRFSAERTGGSVSTLTIQRTQQEDSAVYLCASSFALTGGPSHEQFFGPGTRLTVL.

The rearrangement uses TRBV5-1 and TRBJ1-4; 10 bases match TRBD1. CDR3 length: 15 amino acids. Losses at the gene ends were 1 base for V and 7 bases for J; bases not matched to a gene: 4. The germline V gene has CDR1 SGHRS and CDR2 YFSETQ. The chain's CDR3 is CASSLSGQGVEKLFF. The CDR3 DNA follows: TGCGCCAGCAGCTTGAGTGGACAGGGGGTTGAAAAACTGTTTTTT.

CDR3 residues: CASTPARANTGELFF. The CDR3 DNA sequence: TGTGCCAGCACCCCCGCAAGGGCTAACACCGGGGAGCTGTTTTTT. The rearrangement links TRBV7-3 to TRBJ2-2, with D unclear. Trimming removed 7 bases at V and 2 bases at J, with 14 bases between. From germline, CDR1 is SGHTA and CDR2 FQGTGA. The CDR3 extends over 15 amino acids.

J is TRBJ1-1 and V is TRBV12-3 or TRBV12-4; D ambiguous. CDR3 size: 16 residues. V was trimmed by 2 bases and J by 1 base, leaving 14 bases between them. In nucleotides, the CDR3 is TGTGCCAGCAGTTTACCCCCCTGGCGGGGGAACACTGAAGCTTTCTTT. As protein: CASSLPPWRGNTEAFF.

This clonotype appeared many times. The chain carries TRBV6-1 and TRBJ1-5; weak D call: TRBD1 (5 bases). CDR3 size: 15 residues. Trimming removed 1 base from V and 2 bases from J, with 9 bases in between. Looked up from germline, CDR1 is MNHNS and CDR2 is SASEGT. The CDR3 DNA sequence: TGTGCCAGCAGTGAAGAGGGAGGGGGCAATCAGCCCCAGCATTTT. As protein: CASSEEGGGNQPQHF.

This chain joins TRBV24-1 and TRBJ2-1; D perhaps matches TRBD1 (6 bases). The CDR3 contains 15 residues. The germline V and J ends were trimmed by 7 bases and 0 bases, with 12 bases remaining between them. Germline CDR1 reads KGHDR; CDR2 reads SFDVKD. In DNA form, the CDR3 reads TGTGCCACCAGGAGTGGACAGAGCTCCTACAATGAGCAGTTCTTC. It encodes CATRSGQSSYNEQFF.

This clonotype turned up a few times. This chain connects TRBV4-3 to TRBJ1-4; the D is unclear. The CDR3 consists of 16 residues. V lost 0 bases and J lost 4, with 12 bases in between. The germline gives CDR1 LGHNA, CDR2 YSLEER. The CDR3 coding sequence is TGCGCCAGCAGCCAAGATGGCAGAGGGTTTAATGAAAAACTGTTTTTT. Protein product: CASSQDGRGFNEKLFF.

The chain couples TRBV7-9 to TRBJ2-1; weak D call: TRBD1 (5 bases). This CDR3 is 16 amino acids long. Trimming cost V 4 bases and J 6 bases, with 19 bases left between them. Germline V lookup: CDR1 SEHNR, CDR2 FQNEAQ (reference sequence). The CDR3 DNA reads TGTGCCAGCAGCTCAGTAGGACATGAACCCGGCAATGAGCAGTTCTTC. Residues: CASSSVGHEPGNEQFF.

The CDR3 loop reads CAISDYDSQETQYF. CDR3 nucleotide sequence: TGTGCCATCAGTGATTATGACAGTCAAGAGACCCAGTACTTC. The rearrangement links TRBV10-3 to TRBJ2-5, with D possibly matching TRBD1 (5 bases). Germline V lookup: CDR1 ENHRY, CDR2 SYGVKD. The CDR3 is 14 amino acids. V was clipped by 3 bases and J by 2 bases, with 10 bases between them.

This clonotype was seen more than once but under ten times. The chain employs TRBV20-1 and TRBJ1-1, with D tentatively TRBD1 (5 bases). CDR3 length: 14 amino acids. The V gene lost 2 bases and the J gene lost 0 bases, with 10 bases spanning the gap. Germline loops: CDR1 DFQATT, CDR2 SNEGSKA (reference sequence). The CDR3 DNA is TGCAGTGCTAGAAGAGGGACCGTGAACACTGAAGCTTTCTTT. It codes for CSARRGTVNTEAFF.

This clonotype came up a few times. The chain has TRBV20-1 and TRBJ1-3; no clear D gene. Germline-derived CDR1 and CDR2 are DFQATT and SNEGSKA (reference sequence). V was shortened by 2 bases and J by 0 bases, with 5 bases between the two germline ends. This CDR3 is built from 13 residues. The CDR3 reads CSARQVSGNTIYF. CDR3 sequence (DNA): TGCAGTGCTAGACAGGTCTCTGGAAACACCATATATTTT.

V and J are TRBV19 and TRBJ2-2; tentatively, D is TRBD2 (6 bases). The CDR3 spans 14 residues. V shed 4 bases and J shed 5 bases, with 11 bases lying between them. The germline gives CDR1 LNHDA, CDR2 SQIVND (reference sequence). CDR3 DNA sequence: TGTGCCAGTAGTAGGGGGGTAAGAACCGGGGAGCTGTTTTTT. Protein: CASSRGVRTGELFF.

There are a few counts of this clonotype. This sequence joins TRBV10-3 and TRBJ1-1; 10 nucleotides line up with TRBD1. Germline lookup yields CDR1 ENHRY and CDR2 SYGVKD. Trimming removed 4 bases from V and 0 bases from J; junction bases left unmatched: 2. CDR3 length: 15 residues. In nucleotides, the CDR3 is TGTGCCATCAGTGGAGGGACAGGGGTGAACACTGAAGCTTTCTTT. Its translation is CAISGGTGVNTEAFF.

This clonotype was recorded a few times. The rearrangement uses TRBV25-1 and TRBJ2-1, with 8 bases lining up with TRBD2. Germline CDR1 and CDR2: MGHDK and SYGVNS. The CDR3 is 19 residues long. V lost 2 bases, J lost 1 base, and 13 bases stayed unmatched. CDR3 sequence: CASSEKGGRLAESYNEQFF. CDR3 in DNA: TGTGCCAGCAGTGAAAAAGGCGGGAGGCTCGCGGAATCCTACAATGAGCAGTTCTTC.